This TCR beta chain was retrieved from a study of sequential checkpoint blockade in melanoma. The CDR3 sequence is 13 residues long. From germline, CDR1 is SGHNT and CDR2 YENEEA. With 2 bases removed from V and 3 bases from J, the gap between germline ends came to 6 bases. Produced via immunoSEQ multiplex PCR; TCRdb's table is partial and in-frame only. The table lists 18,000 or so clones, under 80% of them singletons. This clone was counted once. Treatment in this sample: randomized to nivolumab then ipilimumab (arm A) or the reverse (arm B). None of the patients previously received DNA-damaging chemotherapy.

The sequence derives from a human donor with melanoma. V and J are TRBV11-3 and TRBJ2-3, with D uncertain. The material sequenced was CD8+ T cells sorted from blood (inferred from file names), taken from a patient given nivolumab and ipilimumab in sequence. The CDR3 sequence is CASSLWQTDTQYF. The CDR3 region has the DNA TGTGCCAGCAGCTTATGGCAGACAGATACGCAGTATTTT. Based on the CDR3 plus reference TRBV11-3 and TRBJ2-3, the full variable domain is EAGVVQSPRYKIIEKKQPVAFWCNPISGHNTLYWYLQNLGQGPELLIRYENEEAVDDSQLPKDRFSAERLKGVDSTLKIQPAELGDSAVYLCASSLWQTDTQYFGPGTRLTVL.